This TCR beta chain was identified in a study of Ad26.COV2.S vaccination and SARS-CoV-2 variants. Study-wide results and caveats: The TCR breadth and depth analyses may have produced an underestimate of total T cell responses. Reportedly, after vaccination the spike-specific CD8+ and CD4+ T cell responses displayed substantial breadth. People who got the vaccine or the placebo had similar non-spike TCR breadth.

In the case of this clone: What it binds is unknown.

This table comes from immunoSEQ multiplex PCR, and its TCRdb copy is limited to in-frame clones, with some not included. The profile covers some 390,000 clones, with 75% to 90% appearing a single time and 3% to 4.5% taken by the ten largest. The CDR3 sequence is 15 residues long. V dropped 4 bases and J dropped 0 bases, with 13 bases sitting between them. Germline V gene lookup returns CDR1 SGHRS and CDR2 YFSETQ. Treatment reported: some 20 received Ad26.COV2.S at low or high dose, single or two shots; about 5 received placebo; per-sample allocation not given. Day 63 following the first vaccine or placebo injection was when the samples were taken. Donor was an adult aged 18-55 years in Boston.

The V and J genes are TRBV5-1 and TRBJ1-2; TRBD1 is a possible D gene (5 bases). The clonotype originates from a person aged 18-60 years who received the Ad26.COV2.S COVID-19 vaccine or a placebo. The sample here was peripheral blood, taken in a trial of Ad26.COV2.S vaccine versus placebo. The CDR3 DNA reads as TGCGCCAGCAGCCAATTGGGAGGGGCTAACTATGGCTACACCTTC. The encoded protein is CASSQLGGANYGYTF.